The rows below give T cell receptor beta chains drawn from one sample of a study of T cells in Graves' hyperthyroidism and ophthalmopathy. MiXCR was run by TCRdb on the multiplex PCR reads, yielding one entry per CDR3 protein. The sample contains approximately 700,000 distinct CDR3 sequences, about 17% of which appear only once. The sample consisted of blood. These receptors all come from a man aged 18 to 30 with Graves' hyperthyroidism. CDR3s include the opening cysteine and the closing phenylalanine or tryptophan. The order of the fields is D gene, J gene, clone size, V gene, CDR3 protein, CDR3 DNA. D genes are given only for firm matches. Some rows mark clone size as missing; the rest say once, few, many or name a class of expanded clone.

NA | TRBJ2-1 | NA | TRBV2 | CTSRQRDESDNEQFF | TGTACCAGCAGACAACGAGACGAGAGCGACAATGAGCAGTTCTTC
TRBD2 | TRBJ2-7 | many | TRBV5-1 | CASSTTSGRVSHEQYF | TGCGCCAGCAGCACGACTAGCGGGAGGGTCTCACACGAGCAGTACTTC
NA | TRBJ2-5 | NA | TRBV24-1 | CATSDITGQETQYF | TGTGCCACCAGTGATATTACAGGGCAAGAGACCCAGTACTTC
TRBD1 | TRBJ1-4 | NA | TRBV2 | CASSVLRGHEKLFF | TGTGCCAGCAGTGTTCTCAGGGGGCATGAAAAACTGTTTTTT
TRBD2 | TRBJ2-1 | many | TRBV30 | CAWSGLAGVGEQFF | TGTGCCTGGAGTGGACTAGCGGGAGTCGGCGAGCAGTTCTTC
NA | TRBJ2-2 | many | TRBV18 | CASSPRWGSNTGELFF | TGTGCCAGCTCACCGCGCTGGGGCTCGAACACCGGGGAGCTGTTTTTT
TRBD2 | TRBJ2-1 | NA | TRBV19 | CASGLAGGPGHEQFF | TGTGCCAGCGGGCTAGCGGGAGGGCCAGGCCATGAGCAGTTCTTC
NA | TRBJ2-1 | many | TRBV7-7 | CASSLAQGDGGEQFF | TGTGCTAGCAGCTTAGCGCAGGGTGACGGGGGTGAGCAGTTCTTC
NA | TRBJ1-5 | NA | TRBV4-1 | CASSQGYGRQKDQPQHF | TGCGCCAGCAGCCAAGGATATGGGAGGCAGAAAGATCAGCCCCAGCATTTT
NA | TRBJ2-2 | few | TRBV2 | CASSALAPNTGELFF | TGTGCCAGCAGCGCACTCGCTCCGAACACCGGGGAGCTGTTTTTT
NA | TRBJ2-7 | NA | TRBV12-3/TRBV12-4 | CASSFLAPGGRDEQYF | TGTGCCAGCAGTTTCCTAGCGCCAGGCGGCCGGGACGAGCAGTACTTC
NA | TRBJ1-2 | few | TRBV3-1 | CASSFGQPYGYTF | TGTGCCAGCAGCTTTGGACAGCCCTATGGCTACACCTTC
TRBD1 | TRBJ1-3 | few | TRBV10-3 | CAIRMGQFSGNTIYF | TGTGCCATCAGAATGGGACAGTTCTCTGGAAACACCATATATTTT
NA | TRBJ2-5 | NA | TRBV24-1 | CATSDLPGLDTTETQYF | TGTGCCACCAGTGATTTGCCAGGACTGGACACCACGGAGACCCAGTACTTC
NA | TRBJ1-1 | many | TRBV20-1 | CSAMANTEAFF | TGCAGTGCGATGGCGAACACTGAAGCTTTCTTT
NA | TRBJ2-5 | NA | TRBV5-1 | CASAIDQRIKETQYF | TGCGCCAGCGCCATTGACCAGAGAATAAAAGAGACCCAGTACTTC
NA | TRBJ2-1 | few | TRBV5-1 | CASSWPRDTLRDEQFF | TGCGCCAGCAGTTGGCCCCGGGACACACTGAGGGATGAGCAGTTCTTC
NA | TRBJ1-5 | NA | TRBV27 | CASSISTVAQPQHF | TGTGCCAGCAGTATTTCTACAGTCGCTCAGCCCCAGCATTTT
NA | TRBJ1-4 | NA | TRBV12-3/TRBV12-4 | CATRDGPRGKLFF | TGTGCCACCCGGGACGGTCCCCGTGGAAAACTGTTTTTT
NA | TRBJ2-2 | many | TRBV28 | CASSPFVVTGELFF | TGTGCCAGCAGTCCCTTCGTGGTAACCGGGGAGCTGTTTTTT
TRBD2 | TRBJ2-1 | NA | TRBV7-6 | CASSLGESLAGLPYNEQFF | TGTGCCAGCAGCTTAGGGGAAAGTCTAGCGGGATTACCCTACAATGAGCAGTTCTTC
NA | TRBJ1-2 | NA | TRBV28 | CASSPQDTNYGYTF | TGTGCCAGCAGTCCACAAGACACTAACTATGGCTACACCTTC
NA | TRBJ2-1 | few | TRBV7-8 | CASSLMPGLYNEQFF | TGTGCCAGCAGCTTAATGCCCGGGCTTTACAATGAGCAGTTCTTC
NA | TRBJ2-5 | NA | TRBV6-1 | CASSGQEKYF | TGTGCCAGCAGTGGACAGGAAAAGTACTTC
TRBD2 | TRBJ2-1 | NA | TRBV5-5 | CASRPGLAGVRGSYNEQFF | TGTGCCAGCAGACCGGGACTAGCGGGAGTCCGTGGCTCCTACAATGAGCAGTTCTTC
NA | TRBJ2-6 | NA | TRBV2 | CASSEQGNGANVLTF | TGTGCCAGCAGTGAGCAGGGGAACGGGGCCAACGTCCTGACTTTC
NA | TRBJ1-5 | NA | TRBV5-6 | CASSRVGAYREPQHF | TGTGCCAGCAGCCGGGTGGGGGCCTATAGAGAGCCCCAGCATTTT
NA | TRBJ2-7 | many | TRBV9 | CASSVGVMDDEQYF | TGTGCCAGCAGCGTAGGGGTAATGGACGACGAGCAGTACTTC
TRBD2 | TRBJ2-7 | NA | TRBV29-1 | CSVGSYERGDGYEQYF | TGCAGCGTTGGATCATACGAGCGGGGTGATGGGTACGAGCAGTACTTC
NA | TRBJ2-7 | few | TRBV11-3 | CASSLVDLGSGSYEQYF | TGTGCCAGCAGCTTAGTGGACTTGGGGAGCGGATCCTACGAGCAGTACTTC
NA | TRBJ2-1 | NA | TRBV20-1 | CSARPGKGEQFF | TGCAGTGCTAGACCTGGGAAGGGGGAGCAGTTCTTC
NA | TRBJ2-5 | NA | TRBV29-1 | CSAGLETQYF | TGCAGCGCAGGTCTAGAGACCCAGTACTTC
NA | TRBJ2-1 | NA | TRBV11-3 | CASSREEGEQFF | TGTGCCAGCAGCCGGGAAGAGGGTGAGCAGTTCTTC
NA | TRBJ2-1 | NA | TRBV6-1 | CASKRGDEQFF | TGTGCCAGCAAGAGGGGTGATGAGCAGTTCTTC
TRBD2 | TRBJ2-3 | many | TRBV28 | CASSFPGSSGAHTDTQYF | TGTGCCAGCAGTTTCCCCGGTTCTAGCGGGGCCCACACAGATACGCAGTATTTT
TRBD2 | TRBJ2-3 | many | TRBV6-1 | CASTTRTSGDTDTQYF | TGTGCCAGCACTACGAGGACTAGCGGGGACACAGATACGCAGTATTTT
TRBD2 | TRBJ2-3 | many | TRBV7-9 | CASSSPSGRRTDTQYF | TGTGCCAGCAGCTCCCCTAGCGGGAGGCGCACAGATACGCAGTATTTT
NA | TRBJ2-1 | NA | TRBV27 | CASSLTDSNYNEQFF | TGTGCCAGCAGTTTAACGGACAGCAACTACAATGAGCAGTTCTTC
NA | TRBJ2-7 | many | TRBV20-1 | CSAEPVGHEQYF | TGCAGTGCTGAACCGGTGGGCCACGAGCAGTACTTC
TRBD1 | TRBJ2-5 | NA | TRBV3-1 | CASSQAEDRDQETQYF | TGTGCCAGCAGCCAAGCAGAGGACAGGGACCAAGAGACCCAGTACTTC
NA | TRBJ2-5 | NA | TRBV20-1 | CSARRREETQYF | TGCAGTGCTAGGCGGCGGGAAGAGACCCAGTACTTC
NA | TRBJ2-3 | few | TRBV27 | CASSLEGVADTQYF | TGTGCCAGCAGTTTAGAGGGGGTCGCAGATACGCAGTATTTT
NA | TRBJ2-1 | NA | TRBV11-3 | CASSLGSSISYNEQFF | TGTGCCAGCAGCTTAGGGTCGAGTATTAGTTACAATGAGCAGTTCTTC
TRBD1 | TRBJ1-2 | NA | TRBV20-1 | CSARNHRGTRNYGYTF | TGCAGTGCTAGAAACCACAGGGGGACTCGAAACTATGGCTACACCTTC
TRBD1 | TRBJ1-1 | many | TRBV7-8 | CASSTQGADTEAFF | TGTGCCAGCAGCACACAGGGGGCTGACACTGAAGCTTTCTTT
NA | TRBJ2-7 | NA | TRBV7-9 | CASSLGQPRYEQYF | TGTGCCAGCAGCCTAGGACAGCCGCGTTACGAGCAGTACTTC
NA | TRBJ2-7 | few | TRBV6-1 | CASTQSVVGSYEQYF | TGTGCCAGCACCCAGTCAGTAGTAGGCTCCTACGAGCAGTACTTC
NA | TRBJ2-5 | NA | TRBV20-1 | CSAREAAGLQETQYF | TGCAGTGCTAGAGAGGCAGCGGGCCTCCAAGAGACCCAGTACTTC